This is a list of T cell receptor beta chains from one sample in a study of blood T cell repertoires in COVID-19. Libraries were prepared by immunoSEQ multiplex PCR; TCRdb keeps only in-frame clonotypes and omits some of them. The table shows some 400,000 clones, with roughly 90% occurring only once. The source material was PBMCs or T cells enriched from blood (not recorded which). The receptors were gathered from a woman aged 25-40 years who had recovered from COVID-19. Both conserved end residues are part of each CDR3. A D gene is named only where the DNA matches it firmly. Not all rows give a size; the values are once, few, many and, for expanded clones, a class.

TRBJ1-4	TRBV27	-	-	TGTGCCAGCAGTGGTCAGGGGAGGGGGACTAATGAAAAACTGTTTTTT	CASSGQGRGTNEKLFF
TRBJ1-1	TRBV29-1	-	-	TGCAGCGTCGACAGGATGAACACTGAAGCTTTCTTT	CSVDRMNTEAFF
TRBJ2-1	TRBV7-3	-	TRBD2	TGTGCCAGCAGGAGCCCCGCGGCGGGAGATAATGAGCAGTTCTTC	CASRSPAAGDNEQFF
TRBJ1-5	TRBV19	-	-	TGTGCCAGTAGTTCTTTGGGACATCGAGTCTATAGCAATCAGCCCCAGCATTTT	CASSSLGHRVYSNQPQHF
TRBJ1-3	TRBV9	once	TRBD1	TGTGCCAGCAGCAGCCCCACAGGGGGCTCTGGAAACACCATATATTTT	CASSSPTGGSGNTIYF
TRBJ1-5	TRBV27	-	-	TGTGCCAGCAGTAGGACACCTTTTAGCAATCAGCCCCAGCATTTT	CASSRTPFSNQPQHF
TRBJ1-1	TRBV7-9	-	TRBD1	TGTGCCAGCAGCTTTCCCAGGGGGACAGAGAACACTGAAGCTTTCTTT	CASSFPRGTENTEAFF
TRBJ1-3	TRBV6-4	-	-	TGTGCCAGCAGTGACTCGGCAGGGCCCGGAAACACCATATATTTT	CASSDSAGPGNTIYF
TRBJ1-2	TRBV9	-	-	TGTGCCAGCAGCGGCTCCCGGGAGGACTTC	CASSGSREDF
TRBJ2-1	TRBV29-1	-	TRBD2	TGCAGCACCAGCGGTCAGCGGGGCAATGAGCAGTTCTTC	CSTSGQRGNEQFF
TRBJ2-1	TRBV7-9	-	TRBD2	TGTGCCAGCATCCTTATAGCGGGAGAACACAATGAGCAGTTCTTC	CASILIAGEHNEQFF
TRBJ2-7	TRBV7-9	-	-	TGTGCCAGCAGCCGCGTTATAGGACAGACAATATCCTACGAGCAGTACTTC	CASSRVIGQTISYEQYF
TRBJ2-5	TRBV14	-	TRBD1	TGTGCCAGCAGCACGCCCCGACAGGGTCGGGAGACCCAGTACTTC	CASSTPRQGRETQYF
TRBJ1-2	TRBV5-1	-	TRBD1	TGCGCCAGCAGCTTCTCAGGGGACAGCTACTATGGCTACACCTTC	CASSFSGDSYYGYTF
TRBJ1-1	TRBV3-1/TRBV3-2	-	-	TGTGCCAGCAGCCAAGCAGGGGACACTGAAGCTTTCTTT	CASSQAGDTEAFF
TRBJ2-1	TRBV11-2	-	-	TGTGCCAGCAGCTTAATAAGGGGGATTTTAAATGAGCAGTTCTTC	CASSLIRGILNEQFF
TRBJ2-3	TRBV27	once	TRBD1	TGTGCCAGCAGTCCCCGACAGGGATCAGATACGCAGTATTTT	CASSPRQGSDTQYF
TRBJ2-5	TRBV11-2	-	TRBD1	TGTGCCAGCAGCCCGACAGGGGGCTGGGAGACCCAGTACTTC	CASSPTGGWETQYF
TRBJ2-2	TRBV4-3	-	TRBD2	TGCGCCAGCAGCCTGGGACTAGCGGGGGCCGGGGAGCTGTTTTTT	CASSLGLAGAGELFF
TRBJ2-1	TRBV11-2	-	TRBD2	TGTGCCAGCAGCTTAACAGGCGGGGGGGCCCACTACAATGAGCAGTTCTTC	CASSLTGGGAHYNEQFF
TRBJ2-4	TRBV4-1	-	TRBD2	TGCGCCAGCAGCCACGGGCTAGCGGGTGCCCTAGCCAAAAACATTCAGTACTTC	CASSHGLAGALAKNIQYF
TRBJ2-1	TRBV9	-	TRBD2	TGTGCCAGCAGCCAGCGGGACTTAAACAATGAGCAGTTCTTC	CASSQRDLNNEQFF
TRBJ2-7	TRBV27	-	-	TGTGCCAGCAGTTTGATGGGGGCTGTCGAGCAGTACTTC	CASSLMGAVEQYF
TRBJ1-2	TRBV7-9	-	-	TGTGCCAGCAGCTTAGTTCGGGATGGCTACACCTTC	CASSLVRDGYTF
TRBJ1-2	TRBV7-2	-	TRBD1	TGTGCCAGCAGCGGCGGGACAGGGGGCGGCCCTAATAACTATGGCTACACCTTC	CASSGGTGGGPNNYGYTF
TRBJ2-1	TRBV6-5	-	TRBD2	TGTGCCAGCAGTTACTCGACCGGGGGGGACCCGTTCTTC	CASSYSTGGDPFF